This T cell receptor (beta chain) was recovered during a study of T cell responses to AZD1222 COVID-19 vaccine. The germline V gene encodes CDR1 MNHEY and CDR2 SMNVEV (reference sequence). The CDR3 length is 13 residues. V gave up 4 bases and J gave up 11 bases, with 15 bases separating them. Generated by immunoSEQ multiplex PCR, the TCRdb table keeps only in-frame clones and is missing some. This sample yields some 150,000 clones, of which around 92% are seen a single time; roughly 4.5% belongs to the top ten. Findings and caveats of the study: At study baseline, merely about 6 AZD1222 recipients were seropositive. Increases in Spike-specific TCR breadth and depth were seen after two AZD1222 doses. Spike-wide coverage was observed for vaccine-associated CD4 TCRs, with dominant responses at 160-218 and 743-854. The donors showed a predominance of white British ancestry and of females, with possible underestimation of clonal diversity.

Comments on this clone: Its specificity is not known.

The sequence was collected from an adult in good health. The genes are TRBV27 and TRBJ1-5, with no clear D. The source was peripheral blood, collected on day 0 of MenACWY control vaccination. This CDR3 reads CASSSFGKSAQHF. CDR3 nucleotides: TGTGCCAGCAGTTCATTCGGTAAATCGGCCCAGCATTTT.